These 10 T cell receptor beta chains were sequenced from one sample in a study of blood T cell repertoires in COVID-19. Only in-frame clones appear in the TCRdb table, and some are missing; sequencing was by immunoSEQ multiplex PCR. The sample yields 150,000 to 200,000 clones, about 91% seen once. Sequencing was performed on PBMCs or T cells enriched from blood (not recorded which). Receptor source: a woman between 18 and 29 years old who had recovered from COVID-19.

This clone was seen more than once but under ten times. The chain couples TRBV19 to TRBJ2-1; 10 bases agree with TRBD2. Trimming took 8 bases from V and 9 from J; bases not matched to a gene: 13. The V gene's germline CDR1 is LNHDA and CDR2 SQIVND (reference sequence). The CDR3 contains 15 residues. The CDR3, as DNA: TGTGCCAGTTCTCACGGGGGACTAGCGCTCGGTGAGCAGTTCTTC. Its translation is CASSHGGLALGEQFF.

This clone was seen a handful of times. The chain carries TRBV28 and TRBJ2-1, with D hard to call. The CDR3 runs to 12 residues. The germline V gene encodes CDR1 MDHEN and CDR2 SYDVKM. V was cut by 7 bases and J by 7 bases, with 11 bases left in between. CDR3 in DNA: TGTGCCAGCACAATATCGGGTAATGAGCAGTTCTTC. It encodes CASTISGNEQFF. The whole variable domain, filled in from reference TRBV28 and TRBJ2-1, reads DVKVTQSSRYLVKRTGEKVFLECVQDMDHENMFWYRQDPGLGLRLIYFSYDVKMKEKGDIPEGYSVSREKKERFSLILESASTNQTSMYLCASTISGNEQFFGPGTRLTVL.

In this sample, this clone turned up once. The chain carries TRBV9 and TRBJ2-1, with D hard to call. Per germline, CDR1 SGDLS and CDR2 YYNGEE. The CDR3 contains 12 residues. Trimming stripped 4 bases from V and 8 bases from J, with 10 bases between. In DNA, the CDR3 is TGTGCCAGCAGCCCCTCTCTATATGAGCAGTTCTTC. This codes for CASSPSLYEQFF.

This clone appeared a few times. This chain links TRBV21-1 with TRBJ2-7; TRBD2, as called in the table, went unchecked against the DNA. TRBV21-1 is a pseudogene segment. This CDR3 is built from 15 residues. The CDR3 spells CASSKDGVVPYEQYF. The CDR3 bases are TGTGCCAGCAGCAAAGACGGGGTTGTCCCCTACGAGCAGTACTTC.

V gene TRBV15 combines with J gene TRBJ2-2; 9 bases line up with TRBD2. V was pared by 7 bases and J by 7 bases, with 10 bases of the junction left unmatched. There are 15 residues in the CDR3. CDR1 is LNHNV, CDR2 YYDKDF, per germline (reference sequence). The DNA for the CDR3 is TGTGCCACCACTAGCGGCGGGAGGGCCCACGGGGAGCTGTTTTTT. Its translation: CATTSGGRAHGELFF.

V is TRBV5-4 and J is TRBJ2-7; 15 bases line up with TRBD2. J gave up 5 bases and V 2 bases, and 2 bases lay outside the gene matches. Per germline, CDR1 SGHNT and CDR2 YYREEE (reference sequence). This CDR3 contains 15 residues. The CDR3 is CASSLGLAGGDEQYF. The CDR3 nucleotides read TGTGCCAGCAGCTTAGGACTAGCGGGAGGGGACGAGCAGTACTTC.

The CDR3 reads CASSVGSSGASYEQYF. CDR3 nucleotide sequence: TGTGCCAGCAGCGTAGGATCAAGCGGGGCCTCCTACGAGCAGTACTTC. V is TRBV9 and J is TRBJ2-7; 7 bases map to TRBD2. CDR3 length equals 16 residues. Trimming took 0 bases from V and 0 from J; bases not matched to a gene: 6. CDR1 and CDR2 (germline): SGDLS, YYNGEE.

The rearrangement uses TRBV10-1 and TRBJ2-3; D possibly corresponds to TRBD1 (6 bases). Trimming took off 4 bases at V and 2 bases at J, with 13 bases between the two ends. Germline CDR1 reads WNHNN; CDR2 reads SYGVQD (reference sequence). The CDR3 runs to 15 residues. CDR3 sequence reads: CASSVGDKDTDTQYF. DNA for the CDR3: TGCGCCAGCAGTGTCGGGGACAAAGACACAGATACGCAGTATTTT.

J is TRBJ2-5 and V is TRBV7-3; the D gene is possibly TRBD2 (6 bases). This CDR3 contains 13 residues. Trimming shortened V by 4 bases and J by 10 bases, and 16 bases separated the two germline ends. Per the germline V gene, CDR1 is SGHTA and CDR2 is FQGTGA. The CDR3 protein is CASSSTTRGVQYF. The CDR3 region has the DNA TGTGCCAGCAGCTCAACGACTAGAGGGGTCCAGTACTTC.

In its sample, this clone was seen once. The V and J genes are TRBV6-5 and TRBJ1-1; 7 bases align to TRBD1. From germline, CDR1 is MNHEY and CDR2 SVGAGI. The CDR3 runs to 15 residues. Losses at the gene ends were 2 bases for V and 6 bases for J; bases not matched to a gene: 9. CDR3 in amino acids: CASSYEIRGRSEAFF. The CDR3 DNA is TGTGCCAGCAGTTACGAGATTAGGGGGCGGTCTGAAGCTTTCTTT.